A single sample gave rise to the 17 T cell receptor beta chains below, sequenced in a study of blood T cell repertoires in COVID-19. The data were produced by immunoSEQ multiplex PCR, yet TCRdb's version contains in-frame clones alone and is incomplete. The data show roughly 170,000 clones, with less than 85% seen just once and 6.5% to 8.5% held by the top ten. Sequencing was done on a sample of peripheral blood. These receptors originate from a human donor in a cohort sampled during active COVID-19.

The rearrangement joins TRBV2 to TRBJ2-2, with 7 bases aligning to TRBD1. Germline V gene data show CDR1 as SNHLY and CDR2 as FYNNEI. The CDR3 is 15 residues long. Trimming at V came to 5 bases and at J to 6 bases, leaving 9 bases not matched to a gene. The CDR3 is CASSLMTGSAGELFF. The CDR3 DNA reads TGTGCCAGCAGTCTTATGACAGGGTCGGCCGGGGAGCTGTTTTTT.

The V and J genes are TRBV14 and TRBJ1-4; 9 nucleotides match TRBD1. In germline, CDR1 is SGHDN, CDR2 FVKESK. Losses at the gene ends were 3 bases for V and 8 bases for J; bases not matched to a gene: 7. This CDR3 region has 15 residues. The CDR3 coding sequence is TGTGCCAGCAGCCAGACCGGGACAGGGATGGAAAAACTGTTTTTT. The encoded protein is CASSQTGTGMEKLFF.

The chain recombines TRBV9 with TRBJ1-1; D unclear. The CDR3 totals 14 residues. Germline CDR1 and CDR2: SGDLS and YYNGEE. Trimming left V 4 bases short and J 1 base short, with 11 bases between. The CDR3 protein is CASSLGGQNTEAFF. The CDR3 coding sequence is TGTGCCAGCAGCCTAGGTGGGCAGAACACTGAAGCTTTCTTT.

V and J are TRBV28 and TRBJ2-7; D is possibly TRBD2 (7 bases). The CDR3 loop spans 14 amino acids. In germline, CDR1 is MDHEN, CDR2 SYDVKM. Deletions cut 7 bases from V and 3 bases from J, with 16 bases between. As DNA, the CDR3 is TGTGCCAGCAAATTTCCGGGGGGCATCTACGAGCAGTACTTC. It specifies CASKFPGGIYEQYF. The full variable domain, in which reference TRBV28 and TRBJ2-7 provide the parts outside the CDR3, is DVKVTQSSRYLVKRTGEKVFLECVQDMDHENMFWYRQDPGLGLRLIYFSYDVKMKEKGDIPEGYSVSREKKERFSLILESASTNQTSMYLCASKFPGGIYEQYFGPGTRLTVT.

The CDR3 here is CASTRGPSGELFF. The CDR3 DNA sequence: TGTGCCAGCACAAGGGGGCCTAGCGGGGAGCTGTTTTTT. V gene TRBV19 combines with J gene TRBJ2-2; 7 bases line up with TRBD1. With 9 bases clipped from V and 7 bases from J, the junction kept 8 bases outside the gene matches. The CDR3 runs to 13 residues. Germline CDR1 is LNHDA and CDR2 is SQIVND (reference sequence). Variable domain in full (rest from reference TRBV19 and TRBJ2-2): DGGITQSPKYLFRKEGQNVTLSCEQNLNHDAMYWYRQDPGQGLRLIYYSQIVNDFQKGDIAEGYSVSREKKESFPLTVTSAQKNPTAFYLCASTRGPSGELFFGEGSRLTVL.

The V gene is TRBV5-1, the J gene TRBJ2-5; D remains ambiguous. Looked up from germline, CDR1 is SGHRS and CDR2 is YFSETQ. The V end lost 6 bases, the J end lost 4 bases, and 13 bases lay between the germline ends. The CDR3 totals 13 residues. CDR3 sequence reads: CASKDPRGETQYF. The CDR3 DNA reads TGCGCCAGCAAAGACCCAAGAGGAGAGACCCAGTACTTC.

The V gene is TRBV19, the J gene TRBJ2-3; 9 bases align to TRBD2. CDR1 and CDR2 from the germline V gene are LNHDA and SQIVND (reference sequence). The CDR3 is made up of 14 amino acids. Trimming took 7 bases from V and 1 from J; bases not matched to a gene: 3. The DNA of the CDR3 is TGTGCCAGTAATGGCGGGAGGGGCACAGATACGCAGTATTTT. It translates to CASNGGRGTDTQYF.

The gene calls are TRBV5-1 and TRBJ1-6; D remains unclear. This CDR3 has 15 amino acids. V was clipped by 1 base and J by 0 bases, with 5 bases between them. Germline V CDR1 and CDR2: SGHRS, YFSETQ. The CDR3 DNA sequence: TGCGCCAGCAGCTTGCGGTCCTCCTATAATTCACCCCTCCACTTT. This gives the protein CASSLRSSYNSPLHF.

The genes are TRBV6-1 and TRBJ2-6, with 7 bases matching TRBD1. Per the germline V gene, CDR1 is MNHNS and CDR2 is SASEGT. V trimming: 2 bases; J trimming: 2 bases; junction bases outside the gene matches: 12. This CDR3 has 19 residues. DNA for the CDR3: TGTGCCAGCAGTGAATCACTTCAGGGGGTGGCCACTGGGGCCAACGTCCTGACTTTC. Protein product: CASSESLQGVATGANVLTF.

The chain carries TRBV7-3 and TRBJ1-6; D possibly corresponds to TRBD1 (6 bases). This CDR3 has 18 amino acids. Per germline, CDR1 SGHTA and CDR2 FQGTGA. Deletions cut 0 bases from V and 0 bases from J, with 12 bases between. The CDR3 sequence: CASSLTGGGSSYNSPLHF. For the CDR3, the DNA is TGTGCCAGCAGCTTAACGGGGGGCGGGAGCTCCTATAATTCACCCCTCCACTTT.

The V call is TRBV5-5, the J call TRBJ1-1; TRBD1 agrees at 9 bases. The germline gives CDR1 SGHKS, CDR2 YYEKEE (reference sequence). The CDR3 has 17 residues. V shed 3 bases and J 6 bases; nucleotides not matched to a gene: 15. DNA of the CDR3: TGTGCCAGCAGCTACAACGGCGGGACAGGGAGTGTCGCTGAAGCTTTCTTT. Encoded protein: CASSYNGGTGSVAEAFF.

The chain couples TRBV5-8 to TRBJ1-1, with 9 bases lining up with TRBD1. The length of the CDR3 is 14 residues. Germline CDR1 is SGHTS and CDR2 is YDEGEE. V was clipped by 3 bases and J by 2 bases; unmatched bases: 2. CDR3 amino acids: CASSWGQGNTEAFF. Written as DNA, the CDR3 is TGTGCCAGCAGCTGGGGACAGGGAAACACTGAAGCTTTCTTT.

A single count supports this clone. The chain joins TRBV15 to TRBJ2-5, with D unresolved. The CDR3 is 15 residues long. Germline V gene data show CDR1 as LNHNV and CDR2 as YYDKDF (reference sequence). V was trimmed by 2 bases and J by 5 bases, leaving 15 bases between them. The CDR3 reads CATSRNSPPAETQYF. CDR3 DNA: TGTGCCACCAGCAGAAACAGCCCGCCGGCGGAGACCCAGTACTTC.

The chain joins TRBV13 to TRBJ1-5, with 8 bases lining up with TRBD1. The CDR3 loop spans 14 amino acids. Per germline, CDR1 PRHDT and CDR2 FYEKMQ (reference sequence). The J segment lost 11 bases and the V segment lost 6 bases, leaving 12 bases of the junction unmatched. The chain's CDR3 is CASSFQGARGAQHF. In DNA, the CDR3 is TGTGCCAGCAGTTTTCAGGGGGCCAGGGGGGCCCAGCATTTT.

The chain carries TRBV12-3 or TRBV12-4 and TRBJ1-4, with 7 positions matching TRBD1. With V trimmed by 9 bases and J by 5 bases, 3 bases remained unmatched. This CDR3 has 12 amino acids. CDR3 in amino acids: CASTTGNEKLFF. The CDR3 bases are TGTGCCAGTACGACAGGGAATGAAAAACTGTTTTTT.

The CDR3 DNA reads TGTGCCAGCAGCTTAGAGTCGGGGTACTCCGGGGAGCTGTTTTTT. It translates to CASSLESGYSGELFF. This chain uses TRBV11-2 with TRBJ2-2; D may be TRBD2 (5 bases). Germline CDR1 reads SGHAT; CDR2 reads FQNNGV. The length of the CDR3 is 15 residues. The V end was cut by 0 bases, the J end by 6 bases, with 11 bases between.

J is TRBJ1-1 and V is TRBV5-1, with 7 positions matching TRBD1. Trimming cost V 4 bases and J 4 bases; bases outside gene matches: 10. Germline CDR1 is SGHRS and CDR2 is YFSETQ. The CDR3 consists of 15 residues. CDR3 sequence reads: CASSIARQGTTEAFF. The CDR3 nucleotides read TGCGCCAGCAGCATCGCCCGACAGGGTACCACTGAAGCTTTCTTT.